Each of the 28 T cell receptor beta chains below was sequenced from the same sample in a study of blood T cells in healthy people across ages. A second about 7 to 12 cycle PCR used barcoded and J-beta primers. Each CDR3 protein gets one entry after TCRdb re-called the 5' RACE reads with MiXCR. The sample lists 650,000 to 1,000,000 distinct CDR3 sequences; under 40% were seen once. The specimen was blood. Every receptor here comes from a man younger than 35 in good health.

This clonotype was observed a handful of times. V is TRBV6-5 and J is TRBJ2-1, with TRBD2 matching over 8 bases. Unmatched junction bases numbered 5, after V lost 6 bases and J lost 4 bases. From germline, CDR1 is MNHEY and CDR2 SVGAGI. The CDR3 extends over 14 amino acids. In nucleotides, the CDR3 is TGTGCCAGCAGCTCGGGGGGGCGGTACAATGAGCAGTTCTTC. Translation: CASSSGGRYNEQFF.

This clonotype has a handful of counts. CDR3 region: CASSVDPSVNTEAFF. CDR3 bases: TGTGCCAGCAGCGTAGATCCCTCAGTGAACACTGAAGCTTTCTTT. The chain links TRBV9 to TRBJ1-1; the D is unclear. The CDR3 has 15 residues. From germline, CDR1 is SGDLS and CDR2 YYNGEE. V shed 0 bases and J shed 0 bases, with 9 bases lying between them.

The chain employs TRBV20-1 and TRBJ2-3; unclear D gene. The CDR3 loop spans 13 amino acids. Germline-derived CDR1 and CDR2 are DFQATT and SNEGSKA (reference sequence). V was pared by 5 bases and J by 2 bases, with 11 bases between. The CDR3 is CSAPIVFTDTQYF. The CDR3 coding sequence is TGCAGTGCTCCTATAGTCTTCACAGATACGCAGTATTTT.

This clonotype was observed a few times. The chain recombines TRBV6-5 with TRBJ2-5, with D maybe TRBD2 (6 bases). Germline V lookup: CDR1 MNHEY, CDR2 SVGAGI. V was trimmed by 6 bases and J by 3 bases, leaving 11 bases between them. The CDR3 runs 13 residues. This CDR3 reads CASSVAEEETQYF. CDR3 sequence (DNA): TGTGCCAGCAGCGTAGCGGAAGAAGAGACCCAGTACTTC.

Of note for this clonotype: Possible read error: a much larger clone is one base away. The chain has TRBV20-1 and TRBJ2-7; possibly TRBD2 for D (5 bases). Matching the DNA end better, TRBJ2-1 makes the J call doubtful. The CDR3 sequence is 15 residues long. The germline CDR1 and CDR2 sequences are DFQATT and SNEGSKA (reference sequence). CDR3 sequence: CSASYVPSGSYEQFF. The CDR3 DNA reads TGCAGTGCTAGCTACGTACCCTCGGGGTCCTACGAGCAGTTCTTC.

This sequence joins TRBV12-3 or TRBV12-4 and TRBJ1-1; tentative D call: TRBD1 (5 bases). The V and J ends lost 1 base and 4 bases respectively, with 13 bases between them. This CDR3 contains 15 residues. The CDR3 sequence: CASSLGQLMSTEAFF. DNA for the CDR3: TGTGCCAGCAGTTTAGGACAGCTAATGAGCACTGAAGCTTTCTTT.

Notes on this clonotype: A much larger clone sits a single nucleotide away, making a read error possible. This chain links TRBV20-1 with TRBJ1-2; D is undetermined. CDR3 length: 13 amino acids. The germline V gene encodes CDR1 DFQATT and CDR2 SNEGSKA (reference sequence). V dropped 2 bases and J dropped 0 bases, with 7 bases sitting between them. CDR3 nucleotides: TGCAGTGCTAGACACAATCCTAACTATGGCTACACCTTC. Encoded protein: CSARHNPNYGYTF.

The chain carries TRBV20-1 and TRBJ1-6; 9 bases are a match to TRBD1. CDR1 DFQATT and CDR2 SNEGSKA come from the germline V gene (reference sequence). The length of the CDR3 is 15 residues. V shed 6 bases, J shed 10 bases, and the junction held 13 bases outside the gene matches. Here the CDR3 DNA reads TGCAGTGCGGGCGACCTGACAGGGGGTTTATCACCCCTCCACTTT. Encoded protein: CSAGDLTGGLSPLHF.

This clonotype was seen only a few times. This chain connects TRBV9 to TRBJ2-1; D possibly corresponds to TRBD1 (6 bases). The V and J ends lost 4 bases and 7 bases respectively, with 18 bases between them. This CDR3 contains 15 residues. Germline loops: CDR1 SGDLS, CDR2 YYNGEE. The CDR3 nucleotides are TGTGCCAGCAGCTTCCTTCAGGGGCCCTCTAATGAGCAGTTCTTC. This translates into CASSFLQGPSNEQFF.

This clonotype has a handful of counts. The chain uses TRBV6-2 or TRBV6-3 and TRBJ2-3; 8 bases align to TRBD2. CDR3 size: 17 residues. Trimming removed 2 bases from V and 1 base from J; junction bases left unmatched: 8. Germline CDR1 MNHEY, CDR2 SVGEGT. CDR3 sequence: CASSYPKGRGGTDTQYF. CDR3 sequence (DNA): TGTGCCAGCAGTTACCCTAAGGGGCGGGGGGGCACAGATACGCAGTATTTT.

This clonotype was recorded at least ten times. The chain employs TRBV28 and TRBJ2-7, with 7 bases fitting TRBD1. This CDR3 is 15 amino acids long. In germline, CDR1 is MDHEN, CDR2 SYDVKM. With V trimmed by 6 bases and J by 0 bases, 8 bases remained unmatched. The CDR3: CASSPDRALSYEQYF. The CDR3 DNA is TGTGCCAGCAGCCCCGACAGGGCTCTCTCCTACGAGCAGTACTTC.

J is TRBJ2-4 and V is TRBV7-9; the D gene could be TRBD1 or TRBD2 (5 bases each). The germline CDR1 and CDR2 sequences are SEHNR and FQNEAQ (reference sequence). The CDR3 sequence is 17 residues long. Trimming cost V 5 bases and J 4 bases, with 21 bases left between them. The CDR3: CASSPQGVAADKNIQYF. DNA of the CDR3: TGTGCCAGCAGCCCGCAGGGAGTTGCGGCAGATAAAAACATTCAGTACTTC.

This clonotype was counted many times. V usage is TRBV11-2 and J usage is TRBJ2-5; tentative D call: TRBD2 (6 bases). Germline V gives CDR1 SGHAT, CDR2 FQNNGV. The CDR3 has 14 amino acids. V dropped 3 bases and J dropped 5 bases, with 13 bases sitting between them. The chain's CDR3 is CASSLGLEFETQYF. The CDR3 nucleotides read TGTGCCAGCAGCTTGGGACTCGAGTTTGAGACCCAGTACTTC.

The genes are TRBV27 and TRBJ1-2, with TRBD1 as a possible D gene (5 bases). V lost 5 bases and J 2 bases, leaving 15 bases between the germline ends. Per germline, CDR1 MNHEY and CDR2 SMNVEV (reference sequence). The CDR3 runs to 15 residues. The DNA for the CDR3 is TGTGCCAGCAGTCCCCTGGAGGGGAGCAACTATGGCTACACCTTC. Its translation is CASSPLEGSNYGYTF.

The rearrangement uses TRBV7-3 and TRBJ2-2; TRBD2 matches at 7 bases. CDR1 and CDR2 from the germline V gene are SGHTA and FQGTGA. The CDR3 sequence is 16 residues long. V lost 7 bases and J lost 0; bases outside the gene matches: 8. The CDR3 DNA follows: TGTGCCAGCAAGTTCGAAGCGGGGACGAACACCGGGGAGCTGTTTTTT. It is translated as CASKFEAGTNTGELFF.

This clonotype was detected a few times. V gene TRBV27 combines with J gene TRBJ1-5; 12 bases are a match to TRBD1. The germline V gene has CDR1 MNHEY and CDR2 SMNVEV (reference sequence). V trimming: 5 bases; J trimming: 3 bases; junction bases outside the gene matches: 5. The CDR3 runs 16 residues. The CDR3 coding sequence is TGTGCCAGCAGTACGGGACAGGGGGCCTTCAATCAGCCCCAGCATTTT. As protein: CASSTGQGAFNQPQHF.

CDR3 sequence: CASSLAIRGRNAREQYF. The CDR3 DNA reads TGTGCCAGCAGCTTAGCGATTCGTGGCAGGAACGCACGGGAGCAGTACTTC. The chain joins TRBV7-2 to TRBJ2-7; no firm D call. Germline CDR1 is SGHTA and CDR2 is FQGNSA. The CDR3 spans 17 residues. Deletions cut 0 bases from V and 7 bases from J, with 22 bases between.

This clonotype was counted only a few times. The chain combines TRBV4-2 with TRBJ1-5; a possible D gene is TRBD1 (6 bases). V lost 0 bases to trimming and J lost 4 bases, with 16 bases between them. This CDR3 is 17 amino acids long. Germline-derived CDR1 and CDR2 are LGHNA and YNFKEQ. CDR3 in amino acids: CASSQDLTGTRNQPQHF. CDR3 DNA sequence: TGTGCCAGCAGCCAAGACCTTACCGGGACACGTAATCAGCCCCAGCATTTT.

This clonotype showed up many times. The chain carries TRBV12-3 or TRBV12-4 and TRBJ2-7, with D maybe TRBD1 (5 bases). This CDR3 spans 14 amino acids. With 3 bases removed from V and 5 bases from J, the gap between germline ends came to 14 bases. The CDR3 spells CASSLTQGFDEQYF. The DNA of the CDR3 is TGTGCCAGCAGTTTGACTCAGGGTTTCGACGAGCAGTACTTC.

This clonotype was found many times. The gene calls are TRBV12-3 or TRBV12-4 and TRBJ2-5; D is ambiguous. The CDR3 extends over 13 amino acids. V was pared by 1 base and J by 7 bases, with 10 bases between. The CDR3 is CASSLGSSMTQYF. The CDR3 DNA sequence: TGTGCCAGCAGTTTAGGAAGTAGCATGACCCAGTACTTC.

To note about this clonotype: Possible read error: a much larger clone is one base away. The J gene is TRBJ2-7, the V gene TRBV6-5; D assignment may be TRBD1 or TRBD2 (7 bases each). This CDR3 region has 14 residues. Germline V gene lookup returns CDR1 MNHEY and CDR2 SVGAGI. Written as DNA, the CDR3 is TGTGCCAGCGGTTACTCGGTCAGGGGGGGAGAGCAGTACTTC. It is translated as CASGYSVRGGEQYF.

CDR3 in amino acids: CAWSDRASAYNEQFF. The CDR3 nucleotides are TGTGCCTGGAGCGACCGCGCCAGCGCATACAATGAGCAGTTCTTC. This rearrangement joins TRBV30 to TRBJ2-1; D unresolved. The CDR3 has 15 amino acids. Trimming left V 3 bases short and J 4 bases short, with 16 bases between. From germline, CDR1 is GTSNPN and CDR2 SVGIG (reference sequence).

CDR3 nucleotides: TGTGCCAGCAGCTGGGGGGACCAAATTTTCTATGGCTACACCTTC. As protein: CASSWGDQIFYGYTF. The chain couples TRBV7-9 to TRBJ1-2; a possible D gene is TRBD1 (5 bases). The germline V gene has CDR1 SEHNR and CDR2 FQNEAQ (reference sequence). The V and J ends lost 4 bases and 4 bases respectively, with 16 bases between them. The CDR3 is 15 amino acids.

The chain links TRBV5-6 to TRBJ1-1; D is uncertain. The CDR3 covers 15 residues. Per germline, CDR1 SGHDT and CDR2 YYEEEE. Deletions cut 5 bases from V and 0 bases from J, with 14 bases between. CDR3 residues: CASRLMRHLNTEAFF. The CDR3 DNA reads TGTGCCAGCAGGTTGATGCGGCACCTGAACACTGAAGCTTTCTTT.

This chain joins TRBV6-5 and TRBJ1-5, with D hard to call. Per the germline V gene, CDR1 is MNHEY and CDR2 is SVGAGI. The V and J ends lost 3 bases and 2 bases respectively, with 8 bases between them. The CDR3 runs to 14 residues. The CDR3 DNA reads TGTGCCAGCAGTTATAAAGCTGGCAATCAGCCCCAGCATTTT. Translation: CASSYKAGNQPQHF.

The V and J genes are TRBV7-2 and TRBJ2-7; D uncertain. V gave up 1 base and J gave up 3 bases, with 10 bases separating them. Germline CDR1 is SGHTA and CDR2 is FQGNSA. This CDR3 has 14 amino acids. CDR3 coding DNA: TGTGCCAGCAGCTTAGGAGGTACCCACTACGAGCAGTACTTC. This gives the protein CASSLGGTHYEQYF.

This clonotype has ten or more counts. V is TRBV7-2 and J is TRBJ2-7; possible D gene TRBD1, 6 bases. CDR3 length: 15 amino acids. V lost 0 bases to trimming and J lost 6 bases, with 15 bases between them. The germline gives CDR1 SGHTA, CDR2 FQGNSA. CDR3 in DNA: TGTGCCAGCAGCTTAGCGGTGGACAGTTTTGGCGAGCAGTACTTC. This codes for CASSLAVDSFGEQYF.

This chain connects TRBV7-6 to TRBJ1-1; TRBD1 agrees at 7 bases. The CDR3 extends over 17 amino acids. CDR1 and CDR2 (germline): SGHVS, FNYEAQ. The J segment lost 6 bases and the V segment lost 0 bases, leaving 13 bases of the junction unmatched. The CDR3 DNA follows: TGTGCCAGCAGCTTAGCAGGGGGCGCCGGGGTTGGCGCTGAAGCTTTCTTT. This sequence encodes CASSLAGGAGVGAEAFF. Looking up the rest from reference TRBV7-6 and TRBJ1-1 gives the full variable domain: GAGVSQSPRYKVTKRGQDVALRCDPISGHVSLYWYRQALGQGPEFLTYFNYEAQQDKSGLPNDRFSAERPEGSISTLTIQRTEQRDSAMYRCASSLAGGAGVGAEAFFGQGTRLTVV.